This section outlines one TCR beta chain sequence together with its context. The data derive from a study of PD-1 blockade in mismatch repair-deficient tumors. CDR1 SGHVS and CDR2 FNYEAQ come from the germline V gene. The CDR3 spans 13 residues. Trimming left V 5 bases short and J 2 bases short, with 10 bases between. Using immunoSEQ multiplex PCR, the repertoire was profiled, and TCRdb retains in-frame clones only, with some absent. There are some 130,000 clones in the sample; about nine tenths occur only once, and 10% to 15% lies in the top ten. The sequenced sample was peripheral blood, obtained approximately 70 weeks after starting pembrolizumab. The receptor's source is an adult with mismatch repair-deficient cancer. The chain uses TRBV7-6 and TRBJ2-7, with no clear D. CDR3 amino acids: CASSQYHAYEQYF. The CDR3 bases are TGTGCCAGCAGCCAATACCACGCCTACGAGCAGTACTTC. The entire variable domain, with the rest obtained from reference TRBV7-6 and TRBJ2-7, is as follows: GAGVSQSPRYKVTKRGQDVALRCDPISGHVSLYWYRQALGQGPEFLTYFNYEAQQDKSGLPNDRFSAERPEGSISTLTIQRTEQRDSAMYRCASSQYHAYEQYFGPGTRLTVT.